Listed below are T cell receptor beta chains from one sample, sequenced in a study of cytomegalovirus exposure and HLA in healthy donors. TCRdb keeps only in-frame clones here, not all; method: immunoSEQ multiplex PCR. The data show around 74,000 clones, approximately 80% seen once. The sample consisted of PBMCs. All receptors derive from a middle-aged man in good health and CMV-seronegative. Each CDR3 is given with its conserved first and last residue. A D gene is named only where the DNA matches it firmly. The size of a clone is reported for some rows only, either as once, few or many, or as a class for expanded clones.

v_call	d_call	clone_size	j_call	cdr3_aa	cdr3_nt
TRBV4-2	TRBD1	.	TRBJ1-4	CASSLGQRNEKLFF	TGTGCCAGCAGCCTGGGACAGAGAAATGAAAAACTGTTTTTT
TRBV18	TRBD1	.	TRBJ1-1	CASSPRQGSNTEAFF	TGTGCCAGCTCACCCCGACAGGGGTCGAACACTGAAGCTTTCTTT
TRBV28	.	.	TRBJ1-3	CASSFPPKGDTIYF	TGTGCCAGCAGTTTTCCCCCAAAAGGGGACACCATATATTTT
TRBV6-5	TRBD1	few	TRBJ1-1	CASSYWVRGSTEAFF	TGTGCCAGCAGTTACTGGGTCAGGGGGAGCACTGAAGCTTTCTTT
TRBV13	TRBD1	.	TRBJ2-5	CASSRTGTQETQYF	TGTGCCAGCAGCCGGACAGGGACCCAAGAGACCCAGTACTTC
TRBV6-5	TRBD2	.	TRBJ2-7	CASSYSRGGNEQYF	TGTGCCAGCAGTTACTCTCGGGGGGGGAACGAGCAGTACTTC
TRBV5-3	.	.	TRBJ2-2	CARRTGAGELFF	TGTGCCAGAAGGACCGGGGCCGGGGAGCTGTTTTTT
TRBV5-1	TRBD1	.	TRBJ1-2	CASGDSYNYGYTF	TGCGCCAGCGGGGACAGCTATAACTATGGCTACACCTTC
TRBV7-9	.	.	TRBJ1-1	CASSPQAGNTEAFF	TGTGCCAGCAGCCCCCAAGCAGGAAACACTGAAGCTTTCTTT
TRBV27	TRBD1	.	TRBJ2-7	CASGGRGIFEQYF	TGTGCCAGCGGCGGCAGGGGGATCTTCGAGCAGTACTTC
TRBV19	.	.	TRBJ2-7	CASSIDRFYEQYF	TGTGCCAGTAGTATAGACAGGTTCTACGAGCAGTACTTC
TRBV30	.	once	TRBJ2-2	CAWSTLRQNTGELFF	TGTGCCTGGAGTACCCTCCGACAGAACACCGGGGAGCTGTTTTTT
TRBV10-3	TRBD2	.	TRBJ2-7	CAISESGGKGEQYF	TGTGCCATCAGTGAGTCGGGAGGGAAGGGCGAGCAGTACTTC
TRBV27	.	.	TRBJ2-7	CASMRQGTREQYF	TGTGCCAGCATGCGTCAGGGGACGCGCGAGCAGTACTTC
TRBV7-6	TRBD2	once	TRBJ2-3	CASRHWPRTRFTDTQYF	TGTGCCAGCAGACACTGGCCCAGGACTAGGTTCACAGATACGCAGTATTTT
TRBV6-1	TRBD1	.	TRBJ2-3	CASSKGQGAIGQDTQYF	TGTGCCAGCAGTAAAGGACAGGGGGCGATCGGCCAGGATACGCAGTATTTT
TRBV28	.	.	TRBJ2-5	CASSLWAGPQETQYF	TGTGCCAGCAGTTTATGGGCGGGGCCCCAAGAGACCCAGTACTTC
TRBV7-2	.	few	TRBJ2-7	CASRSGQPTYEQYF	TGTGCCAGCAGATCCGGACAGCCGACCTACGAGCAGTACTTC
TRBV6-5	.	.	TRBJ2-7	CASSYSKQGRSYEQYF	TGTGCCAGCAGTTACTCGAAACAGGGAAGGTCCTACGAGCAGTACTTC
TRBV30	TRBD1	.	TRBJ2-1	CAGQGGRTYNEQFF	TGTGCCGGACAGGGCGGTAGAACCTACAATGAGCAGTTCTTC
TRBV11-2	.	.	TRBJ1-4	CASSRGFTDEKLFF	TGTGCCAGCAGCCGGGGATTTACGGATGAAAAACTGTTTTTT
TRBV9	.	.	TRBJ2-2	CASSVALGAGELFF	TGTGCCAGCAGCGTAGCTTTAGGGGCTGGGGAGCTGTTTTTT
TRBV19	.	.	TRBJ1-1	CASSIGLETEAFF	TGTGCCAGTAGTATAGGTCTGGAGACTGAAGCTTTCTTT
TRBV7-3	TRBD2	once	TRBJ2-3	CASSLGASGGTDTQYF	TGTGCCAGCAGCCTAGGAGCTAGCGGGGGCACAGATACGCAGTATTTT
TRBV10-1	TRBD1	few	TRBJ1-1	CASSETGGTEAFF	TGCGCCAGCAGTGAGACAGGGGGTACTGAAGCTTTCTTT
TRBV29-1	TRBD1	once	TRBJ2-2	CSVRRDRGYTGELFF	TGCAGCGTTCGGCGGGACAGGGGGTACACCGGGGAGCTGTTTTTT
TRBV5-1	TRBD1	.	TRBJ1-4	CASSGSTGESEKLFF	TGCGCCAGCAGCGGGTCGACAGGGGAGAGCGAAAAACTGTTTTTT
TRBV11-3	.	.	TRBJ2-7	CASSWGGTPLYEQYF	TGTGCCAGCAGCTGGGGGGGGACACCACTCTACGAGCAGTACTTC
TRBV12-5	.	.	TRBJ2-5	CASGLVRPPRSQETQYF	TGTGCTAGTGGTTTGGTACGGCCCCCCAGGTCGCAAGAGACCCAGTACTTC
TRBV6-1	TRBD1	.	TRBJ2-1	CASSRTGTEYNEQFF	TGTGCCAGCAGCCGAACCGGGACAGAATACAATGAGCAGTTCTTC
TRBV25-1	.	.	TRBJ1-5	CASSSPGFGNQPQHF	TGTGCCAGCAGTTCCCCGGGTTTTGGCAATCAGCCCCAGCATTTT
TRBV7-3	.	.	TRBJ1-6	CASSSAGSNNSPLHF	TGTGCCAGCAGCTCCGCCGGGTCCAATAATTCACCCCTCCACTTT
TRBV5-1	.	few	TRBJ1-1	CASSLETLNTEAFF	TGCGCCAGCAGCTTGGAAACACTGAACACTGAAGCTTTCTTT
TRBV28	.	.	TRBJ1-5	CASSLGGQNNQPQHF	TGTGCCAGCAGTTTAGGGGGCCAAAACAATCAGCCCCAGCATTTT
TRBV4-1	.	.	TRBJ1-6	CASSRQTGVHTLHF	TGCGCCAGCAGCCGACAGACAGGCGTCCACACCCTCCACTTT
TRBV5-1	.	.	TRBJ1-6	CASSLPGEGNSPLHF	TGCGCCAGCAGCTTGCCAGGGGAGGGTAATTCACCCCTCCACTTT
TRBV30	.	once	TRBJ1-2	CAWSPVAGRSDYGYTF	TGTGCCTGGAGTCCCGTGGCGGGGAGGTCGGACTATGGCTACACCTTC
TRBV2	.	.	TRBJ1-2	CASSSRGDNFAF	TGTGCCAGCAGTTCCCGAGGGGACAATTTCGCCTTC
TRBV30	TRBD1	.	TRBJ1-6	CAWTDRDNSPLHF	TGTGCCTGGACGGACAGGGACAATTCACCCCTCCACTTT
TRBV10-3	.	once	TRBJ2-7	CANGGQKNYEQYF	TGTGCCAACGGGGGACAGAAAAACTACGAGCAGTACTTC
TRBV6-5	.	.	TRBJ2-7	CASSSPGVRSEQYF	TGTGCCAGCAGTTCCCCGGGGGTAAGATCCGAGCAGTACTTC
TRBV19	TRBD1	.	TRBJ2-2	CASSIQGAPGGELFF	TGTGCCAGTAGTATCCAGGGGGCGCCCGGCGGGGAGCTGTTTTTT
TRBV5-1	TRBD1	.	TRBJ1-2	CASSLETGQGYQTF	TGCGCCAGCAGCCTTGAAACGGGACAGGGTTATCAAACCTTC
TRBV19	.	.	TRBJ1-4	CATRQTSTNEKLFF	TGTGCCACCCGACAGACCTCAACTAATGAAAAACTGTTTTTT
TRBV10-1	TRBD1	.	TRBJ1-2	CASSESRQGATGYTF	TGCGCCAGCAGTGAGTCGCGTCAGGGGGCTACAGGCTACACCTTC
TRBV5-1	.	.	TRBJ2-3	CASSSSGQSDTQYF	TGCGCCAGCAGCTCATCAGGACAGTCAGATACGCAGTATTTT
TRBV4-1	.	.	TRBJ2-3	CASSRPTIGTDTQYF	TGCGCCAGCAGCCGGCCAACTATAGGCACAGATACGCAGTATTTT
TRBV4-1	.	.	TRBJ2-3	CASSQGTRVTDTQYF	TGCGCCAGCAGCCAAGGTACTAGGGTGACAGATACGCAGTATTTT
TRBV29-1	TRBD1	.	TRBJ1-1	CSVVDRVWNTEAFF	TGCAGCGTCGTCGACAGGGTTTGGAACACTGAAGCTTTCTTT
TRBV14	.	.	TRBJ1-4	CASSPSGIGREKLFF	TGTGCCAGCAGCCCGTCGGGAATTGGGAGAGAAAAACTGTTTTTT
TRBV5-1	.	.	TRBJ2-7	CASSLRTASYEQYF	TGCGCCAGCAGCCTACGGACAGCTTCCTACGAGCAGTACTTC
TRBV6-5	.	.	TRBJ2-5	CASSPSELGKETQYF	TGTGCCAGCAGTCCCTCCGAGCTTGGTAAAGAGACCCAGTACTTC
TRBV7-9	.	.	TRBJ2-3	CASSLGLVGYTQYF	TGTGCCAGCAGCTTAGGACTTGTAGGCTATACGCAGTATTTT
TRBV6-5	TRBD1	.	TRBJ1-6	CASSRGTALNSPLHF	TGTGCCAGCAGCAGAGGGACAGCACTAAATTCACCCCTCCACTTT
TRBV6-1	.	few	TRBJ2-7	CASSEKALGAGGYEQYF	TGTGCCAGCAGTGAAAAGGCCCTAGGGGCAGGGGGGTACGAGCAGTACTTC
TRBV6-5	.	.	TRBJ2-3	CASRSSTSTDTQYF	TGTGCCAGCAGGTCCTCGACTAGCACAGATACGCAGTATTTT
TRBV30	.	.	TRBJ2-1	CAWITGEYNEQFF	TGTGCCTGGATTACGGGGGAATACAATGAGCAGTTCTTC
TRBV19	TRBD2	.	TRBJ2-7	CATQSPGASGYEQYF	TGTGCCACCCAGTCCCCGGGAGCTAGCGGCTACGAGCAGTACTTC